This TCR beta chain originates from a study of monozygotic twins with inflammatory bowel disease. Per germline, CDR1 LGHNA and CDR2 YNFKEQ. This CDR3 region has 18 residues. cDNA for each sample came from eight separate reactions. TCRdb reprocessed the 5' RACE reads and stores each CDR3 protein as one record, lacking DNA. The sample features around 200,000 distinct CDR3 sequences, with approximately 1.6% in its top ten. The chain joins TRBV4-2 to TRBJ2-3; the D gene TCRdb calls, TRBD1, cannot be checked with no DNA. This receptor was taken from a human donor with ulcerative colitis or Crohn's disease, or a healthy co-twin of an affected twin (not recorded which). The sequenced sample was blood. The CDR3 loop is CASSQAGGGTGFFDTQYF.